This section outlines one TCR beta chain sequence together with its context. Its matching antigen is unknown. This sample stems from a study of T-cell memory formation after mild COVID-19. As for the study in general: TCR clusters were largely donor specific.

5'RACE primed at constant segments yielded TCR alpha and TCR beta cDNA libraries bearing sample barcodes and UMIs. TCRdb itself ran the 5' RACE reads through MiXCR, one entry per CDR3 protein. The repertoire holds nearly 250,000 distinct CDR3 sequences, 15% seen once, with under 2.5% in the top ten. The study's findings and limits: Among clones contracting day 15 to 85, CD4/CD8 was balanced, whereas later expanders leaned CD4+.

The TCR sequence derives from an adult woman who had mild COVID-19 (a few samples of this study predate the infection). Cell type and time point are not known. The specimen was PBMCs or a T cell subset sorted from them (not recorded which).

The CDR3 is CASSPRSGVSYEQYF. In DNA, the CDR3 is TGCGCCAGCAGCCCTCGTAGCGGGGTCTCCTACGAGCAGTACTTC. This rearrangement joins TRBV5-1 to TRBJ2-7; 8 nucleotides match TRBD2. The germline CDR1 and CDR2 sequences are SGHRS and YFSETQ. The CDR3 is 15 residues long. V lost 4 bases, J lost 0 bases, and 6 bases stayed unmatched. Based on the CDR3 plus reference TRBV5-1 and TRBJ2-7, the full variable domain is KAGVTQTPRYLIKTRGQQVTLSCSPISGHRSVSWYQQTPGQGLQFLFEYFSETQRNKGNFPGRFSGRQFSNSRSEMNVSTLELGDSALYLCASSPRSGVSYEQYFGPGTRLTVT.